This T cell receptor beta chain came from a study of sequential checkpoint blockade in melanoma. Study-wide background: After both sequences, patients received maintenance nivolumab.

The V gene end was trimmed by 1 base and the J gene end by 3 bases; junction bases not matched to a gene: 6. The CDR3 length is 15 residues. Germline CDR1 and CDR2: SGHVS and FNYEAQ. The protocol was immunoSEQ multiplex PCR, while the TCRdb copy is restricted to in-frame clones and leaves out a portion. This table has over 10,000 clones, about 86% appearing once. The sample's treatment: randomized to nivolumab then ipilimumab (arm A) or the reverse (arm B). Sorted cells were live CD3+CD8+, lacking CD19 and CD56, from PBMCs. Only one count was recorded for this clone. Sample: CD8+ T cells sorted from blood (inferred from file names), taken from a patient given nivolumab and ipilimumab in sequence. This chain uses TRBV7-6 with TRBJ2-7; 7 bases fit TRBD2. This clonotype was obtained from a human donor with melanoma. The CDR3, as DNA: TGTGCCAGCAGCTTAGAAATGGCGGGGGACTACGAGCAGTACTTC. This translates into CASSLEMAGDYEQYF. Full variable domain (missing parts from reference TRBV7-6 and TRBJ2-7): GAGVSQSPRYKVTKRGQDVALRCDPISGHVSLYWYRQALGQGPEFLTYFNYEAQQDKSGLPNDRFSAERPEGSISTLTIQRTEQRDSAMYRCASSLEMAGDYEQYFGPGTRLTVT.